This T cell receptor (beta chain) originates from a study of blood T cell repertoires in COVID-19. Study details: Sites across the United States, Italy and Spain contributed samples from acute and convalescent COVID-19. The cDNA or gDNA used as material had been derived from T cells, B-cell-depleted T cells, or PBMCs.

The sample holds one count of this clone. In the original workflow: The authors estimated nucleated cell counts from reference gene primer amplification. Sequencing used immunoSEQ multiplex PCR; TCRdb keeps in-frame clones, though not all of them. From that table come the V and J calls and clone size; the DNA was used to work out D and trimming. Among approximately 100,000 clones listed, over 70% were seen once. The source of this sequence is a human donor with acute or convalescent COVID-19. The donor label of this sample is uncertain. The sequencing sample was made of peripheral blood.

As DNA, the CDR3 is TGTGCCAGCAGTACCGGCCGGACAGGATACTATGGCTACACCTTC. Translation: CASSTGRTGYYGYTF. The genes are TRBV28 and TRBJ1-2; TRBD1 aligns across 7 bases. This CDR3 is 15 amino acids long. Per germline, CDR1 MDHEN and CDR2 SYDVKM. The V gene end was trimmed by 5 bases and the J gene end by 3 bases; junction bases not matched to a gene: 9.